This entry lists 14 T cell receptor beta chains sequenced from one sample in a study of T-cell reconstitution after alpha-beta-depleted transplantation in children. Unique molecular identifiers tagged the TCRbeta library. TCRdb itself ran the PCR reads through MiXCR, one entry per CDR3 protein. The sample has approximately 1,000,000 distinct CDR3 sequences, around 30% seen once; the top ten hold over 25%. The sequences come from PBMCs, mostly from graft donor cells, collected 360 days after TCRalphabeta/CD19-depleted stem cell transplant. These receptors originate from a boy less than two years old who had a stem cell transplant for SCID, so the T cells may come from the graft donor.

In this sample, this clonotype turned up a few times. This chain links TRBV7-3 with TRBJ2-3, with 7 bases identical to TRBD1. This CDR3 contains 16 residues. J gave up 4 bases and V 2 bases, and 9 bases lay outside the gene matches. Germline loops: CDR1 SGHTA, CDR2 FQGTGA. The CDR3 here is CASSLGLNRGADTQYF. CDR3 DNA sequence: TGTGCCAGCAGCTTAGGCTTGAACAGGGGAGCAGATACGCAGTATTTT.

This clonotype was seen a handful of times. This chain links TRBV29-1 with TRBJ2-1; 7 bases line up with TRBD1. Trimming cost V 6 bases and J 9 bases; bases outside gene matches: 8. CDR1 SQVTM and CDR2 ANQGSEA come from the germline V gene. The CDR3 extends over 12 amino acids. For the CDR3, the DNA is TGCAGCGTGAAAACAGGGGCTGCTGAGCAGTTCTTC. It encodes CSVKTGAAEQFF.

The chain recombines TRBV6-2 or TRBV6-3 with TRBJ2-1, with 7 bases fitting TRBD2. V lost 3 bases and J lost 5; bases outside the gene matches: 4. Germline V gene sequence: CDR1 MNHEY, CDR2 SVGEGT. The CDR3 length is 14 residues. The CDR3 region has the DNA TGTGCCAGCAGTTATAGCGGGTTCAACAATGAGCAGTTCTTC. This sequence encodes CASSYSGFNNEQFF.

This clonotype appeared a few times. The gene calls are TRBV4-1 and TRBJ1-2; D unclear. The CDR3 is made up of 12 amino acids. Trimming removed 3 bases at V and 8 bases at J, with 10 bases between. The germline V gene encodes CDR1 MGHRA and CDR2 YSYEKL. CDR3 sequence: CASSQDRMGYTF. CDR3 nucleotide sequence: TGCGCCAGCAGCCAGGATCGGATGGGCTACACCTTC.

The chain recombines TRBV10-3 with TRBJ1-1; D remains unclear. V lost 4 bases to trimming and J lost 3 bases, with 6 bases between them. This CDR3 has 12 residues. Per germline, CDR1 ENHRY and CDR2 SYGVKD. The CDR3 region is CAISGGYTEAFF. CDR3 DNA: TGTGCCATCAGTGGGGGTTACACTGAAGCTTTCTTT.

This clonotype appeared a few times. The CDR3 region is CATSRTFQGTGTDTQYF. In DNA, the CDR3 is TGTGCCACCAGCAGAACATTCCAGGGAACTGGCACAGATACGCAGTATTTT. The chain couples TRBV15 to TRBJ2-3; TRBD1 might be the D (5 bases). V lost 2 bases, J lost 1 base, and 16 bases lay in between. This CDR3 has 17 residues. Looked up from germline, CDR1 is LNHNV and CDR2 is YYDKDF (reference sequence).

The V and J genes are TRBV20-1 and TRBJ1-1, with 9 bases matching TRBD1. The junction had 8 bases not matched to a gene; V was cut back by 0 bases and J by 6 bases. This CDR3 has 15 amino acids. Per the germline V gene, CDR1 is DFQATT and CDR2 is SNEGSKA (reference sequence). CDR3 sequence: CSARDPGQGSPEAFF. The CDR3 nucleotides are TGCAGTGCTAGAGACCCGGGACAGGGCTCCCCTGAAGCTTTCTTT.

The CDR3 sequence is CASSLAGQTQTYEQYF. CDR3 bases: TGTGCCAGCAGCTTGGCCGGCCAAACACAGACCTACGAGCAGTACTTC. The V call is TRBV5-5, the J call TRBJ2-7; D not resolved. Between the trimmed V and J ends, which lost 0 bases and 2 bases, there was a span of 15 bases. The CDR3 is 16 amino acids. From germline, CDR1 is SGHKS and CDR2 YYEKEE (reference sequence).

In this sample, this clonotype turned up a few times. V is TRBV20-1 and J is TRBJ2-1; weak D call: TRBD1 (6 bases). Germline V gene sequence: CDR1 DFQATT, CDR2 SNEGSKA (reference sequence). The length of the CDR3 is 12 residues. Trimming took off 6 bases at V and 6 bases at J, with 12 bases between the two ends. CDR3 DNA: TGCAGTGCGGGGGAAGGGGGCAATGAGCAGTTCTTC. It codes for CSAGEGGNEQFF.

This clonotype has a handful of counts. The genes are TRBV12-3 or TRBV12-4 and TRBJ1-5, with unresolved D. V gave up 1 base and J gave up 2 bases, with 9 bases separating them. The CDR3 spans 15 residues. DNA for the CDR3: TGTGCCAGCAGTTTAGGAGGAAGCGGCAATCAGCCCCAGCATTTT. Protein product: CASSLGGSGNQPQHF.

This clonotype was seen at least ten times. The gene calls are TRBV28 and TRBJ2-5; TRBD1 agrees at 11 bases. Germline assignment: CDR1 MDHEN and CDR2 SYDVKM. This CDR3 has 14 residues. The V segment lost 6 bases and the J segment 7 bases; nucleotides outside the gene matches: 7. CDR3 bases: TGTGCCAGCAGAATTCCCGGGACAGGGGGGACCCAGTACTTC. Translating it yields CASRIPGTGGTQYF.

This chain joins TRBV20-1 and TRBJ1-5; possibly TRBD1 for D (5 bases). V was shortened by 6 bases and J by 6 bases, with 15 bases between the two germline ends. The CDR3 is 13 amino acids. Germline loops: CDR1 DFQATT, CDR2 SNEGSKA (reference sequence). The CDR3 DNA reads as TGCAGTGCCCATAATCAAGGGGCTCAGCCCCAGCATTTT. Translation gives CSAHNQGAQPQHF.

V usage is TRBV12-3 or TRBV12-4 and J usage is TRBJ1-5; D possibly corresponds to TRBD1 (6 bases). The CDR3 length is 17 residues. Trimming shortened V by 7 bases and J by 3 bases, and 22 bases separated the two germline ends. The CDR3 sequence is CASTMGARGGSNQPQHF. The DNA of the CDR3 is TGTGCCAGCACCATGGGGGCACGGGGCGGGTCCAATCAGCCCCAGCATTTT.

This clonotype was found a few times. The chain recombines TRBV7-9 with TRBJ1-2; D is uncertain. The V end lost 3 bases, the J end lost 4 bases, and 12 bases lay between the germline ends. Per the germline V gene, CDR1 is SEHNR and CDR2 is FQNEAQ (reference sequence). This CDR3 contains 14 residues. CDR3 coding DNA: TGTGCCAGCAGCTTTGCGGCCGGTCTCTATGGCTACACCTTC. This codes for CASSFAAGLYGYTF.